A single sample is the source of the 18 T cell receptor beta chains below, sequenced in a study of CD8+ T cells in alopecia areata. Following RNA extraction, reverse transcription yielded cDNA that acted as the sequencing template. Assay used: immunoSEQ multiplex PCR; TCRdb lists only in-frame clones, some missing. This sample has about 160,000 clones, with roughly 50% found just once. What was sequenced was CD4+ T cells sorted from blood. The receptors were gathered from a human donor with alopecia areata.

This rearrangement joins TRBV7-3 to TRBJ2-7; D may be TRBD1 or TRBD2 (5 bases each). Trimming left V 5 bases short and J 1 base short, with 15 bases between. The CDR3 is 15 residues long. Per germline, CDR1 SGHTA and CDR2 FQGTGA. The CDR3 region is CASSPTRGASYEQYF. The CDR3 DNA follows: TGTGCCAGCAGCCCAACACGGGGCGCTTCCTACGAGCAGTACTTC.

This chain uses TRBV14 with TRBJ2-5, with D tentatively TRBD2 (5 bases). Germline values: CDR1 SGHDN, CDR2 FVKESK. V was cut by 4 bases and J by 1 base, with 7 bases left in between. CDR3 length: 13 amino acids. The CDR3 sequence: CASSRGLQETQYF. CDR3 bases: TGTGCCAGCAGCCGAGGACTCCAAGAGACCCAGTACTTC.

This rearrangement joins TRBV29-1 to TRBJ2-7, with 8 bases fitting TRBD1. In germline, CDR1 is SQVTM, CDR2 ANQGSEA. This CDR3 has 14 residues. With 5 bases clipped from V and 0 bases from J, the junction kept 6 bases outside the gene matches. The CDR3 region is CSVSGTGSSYEQYF. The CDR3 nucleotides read TGCAGCGTTTCCGGGACAGGAAGCTCCTACGAGCAGTACTTC.

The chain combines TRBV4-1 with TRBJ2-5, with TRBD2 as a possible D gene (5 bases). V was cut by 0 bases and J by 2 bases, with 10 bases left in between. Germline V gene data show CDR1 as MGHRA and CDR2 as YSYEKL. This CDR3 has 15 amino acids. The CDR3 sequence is CASSQDVTGQETQYF. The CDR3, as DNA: TGCGCCAGCAGCCAAGATGTGACGGGACAAGAGACCCAGTACTTC.

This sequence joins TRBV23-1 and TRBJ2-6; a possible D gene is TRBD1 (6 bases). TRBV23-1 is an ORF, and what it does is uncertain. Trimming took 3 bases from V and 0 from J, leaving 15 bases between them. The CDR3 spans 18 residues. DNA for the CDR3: TGCGCCAGCAGTCATAACAGGGTCTTACTCTCTGGGGCCAACGTCCTGACTTTC. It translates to CASSHNRVLLSGANVLTF.

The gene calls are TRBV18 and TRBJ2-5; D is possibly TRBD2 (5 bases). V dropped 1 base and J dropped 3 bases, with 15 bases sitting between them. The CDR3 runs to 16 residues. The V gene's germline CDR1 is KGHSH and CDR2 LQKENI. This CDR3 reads CASSPLLGLAKETQYF. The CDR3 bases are TGTGCCAGCTCACCACTATTAGGACTCGCAAAAGAGACCCAGTACTTC.

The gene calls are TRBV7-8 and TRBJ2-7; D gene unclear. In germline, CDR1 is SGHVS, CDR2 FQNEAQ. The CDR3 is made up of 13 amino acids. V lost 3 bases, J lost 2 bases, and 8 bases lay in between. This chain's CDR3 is CASSLDRAYEQYF. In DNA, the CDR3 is TGTGCCAGCAGCTTGGACCGCGCCTACGAGCAGTACTTC.

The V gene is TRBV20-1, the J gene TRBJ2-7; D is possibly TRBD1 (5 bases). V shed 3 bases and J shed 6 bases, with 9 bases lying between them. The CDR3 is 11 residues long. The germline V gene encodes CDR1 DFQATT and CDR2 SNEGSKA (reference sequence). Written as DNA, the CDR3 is TGCAGTGCTAGGGCAGGGCGCGAGCAGTACTTC. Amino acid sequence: CSARAGREQYF.

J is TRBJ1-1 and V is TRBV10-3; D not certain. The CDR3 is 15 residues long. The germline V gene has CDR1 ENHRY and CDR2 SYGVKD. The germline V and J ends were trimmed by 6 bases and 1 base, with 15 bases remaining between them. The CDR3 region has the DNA TGTGCCATCAGAGGCAGTCGGACGGAGAACACTGAAGCTTTCTTT. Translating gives CAIRGSRTENTEAFF.

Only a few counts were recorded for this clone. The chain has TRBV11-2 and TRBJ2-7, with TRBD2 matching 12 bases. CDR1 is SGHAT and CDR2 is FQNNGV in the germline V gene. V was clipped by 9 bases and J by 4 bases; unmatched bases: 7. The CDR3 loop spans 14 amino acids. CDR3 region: CASRGLAGKYEQYF. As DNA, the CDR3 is TGTGCCAGTCGCGGACTAGCGGGAAAGTACGAGCAGTACTTC.

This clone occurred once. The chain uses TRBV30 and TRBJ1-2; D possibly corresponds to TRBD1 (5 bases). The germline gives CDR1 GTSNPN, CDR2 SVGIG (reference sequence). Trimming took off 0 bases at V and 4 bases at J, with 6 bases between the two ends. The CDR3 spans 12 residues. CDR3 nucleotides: TGTGCCTGGAGTGTTGACAGCTATGGCTACACCTTC. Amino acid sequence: CAWSVDSYGYTF.

CDR3 sequence: CASSLRTSGSTDTQYF. The CDR3 coding sequence is TGTGCCAGCAGCTTAAGAACTAGCGGGAGCACAGATACGCAGTATTTT. V and J are TRBV7-9 and TRBJ2-3; TRBD2 matches at 9 bases. Per the germline V gene, CDR1 is SEHNR and CDR2 is FQNEAQ (reference sequence). The V and J ends lost 2 bases and 0 bases, in that order; junction bases with no gene match: 3. This CDR3 region has 16 residues.

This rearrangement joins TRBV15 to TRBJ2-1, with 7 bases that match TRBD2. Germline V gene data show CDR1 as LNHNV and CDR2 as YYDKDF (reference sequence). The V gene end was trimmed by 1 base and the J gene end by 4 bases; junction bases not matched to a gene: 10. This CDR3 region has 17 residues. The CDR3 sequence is CATSRVQAASGYNEQFF. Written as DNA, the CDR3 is TGTGCCACCAGCAGAGTACAAGCGGCTAGCGGATACAATGAGCAGTTCTTC.

The DNA of the CDR3 is TGCAGCGTTGACGGAGGCTCTGATGGCTACACCTTC. Its translation is CSVDGGSDGYTF. V is TRBV29-1 and J is TRBJ1-2; unclear D gene. Germline CDR1 SQVTM, CDR2 ANQGSEA. This CDR3 has 12 amino acids. Trimming pared 3 bases from V and 6 bases from J, leaving 11 bases between.

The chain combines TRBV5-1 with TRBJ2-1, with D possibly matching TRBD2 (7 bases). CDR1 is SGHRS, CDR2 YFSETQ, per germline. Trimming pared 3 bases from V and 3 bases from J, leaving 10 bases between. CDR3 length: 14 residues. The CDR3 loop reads CASSSGDYYNEQFF. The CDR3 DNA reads TGCGCCAGCAGCTCAGGGGACTACTACAATGAGCAGTTCTTC.

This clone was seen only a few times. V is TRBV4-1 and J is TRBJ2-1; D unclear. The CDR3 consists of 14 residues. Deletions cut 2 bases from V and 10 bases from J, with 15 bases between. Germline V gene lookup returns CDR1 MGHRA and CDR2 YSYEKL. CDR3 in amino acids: CASSQRFMDGEQFF. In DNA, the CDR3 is TGCGCCAGCAGCCAAAGGTTTATGGACGGCGAGCAGTTCTTC.

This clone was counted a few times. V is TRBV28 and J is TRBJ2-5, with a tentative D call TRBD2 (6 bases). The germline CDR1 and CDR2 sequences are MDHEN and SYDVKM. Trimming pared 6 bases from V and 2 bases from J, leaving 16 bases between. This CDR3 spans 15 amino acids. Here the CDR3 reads CASRRRSGTQETQYF. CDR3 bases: TGTGCCAGCAGGAGACGTAGCGGTACACAAGAGACCCAGTACTTC.

Written as DNA, the CDR3 is TGTGCCAGCAGTTCCAGGACTAGCGTCTACAATGAGCAGTTCTTC. Residues: CASSSRTSVYNEQFF. The V call is TRBV6-5, the J call TRBJ2-1, with 9 bases that match TRBD2. The germline CDR1 and CDR2 sequences are MNHEY and SVGAGI. The J segment lost 3 bases and the V segment lost 4 bases, leaving 4 bases of the junction unmatched. CDR3 length: 15 amino acids.